The 26 T cell receptor beta chains given below trace back to one sample, sequenced in a study of shared clonotypes between healthy human individuals. Repertoires were generated with immunoSEQ multiplex PCR, while TCRdb's copy carries only in-frame clones and drops some. The sample yields some 1 million clones, about 76% seen once. The sequenced sample was memory CD4+ T cells sorted from blood. Subset reported: CD45RA-negative fraction. These receptors came from a man younger than 35 in good health.

In this sample, this clone turned up once. The chain uses TRBV7-2 and TRBJ1-2; the D gene is possibly TRBD1 (6 bases). The CDR3 has 15 amino acids. The germline CDR1 and CDR2 sequences are SGHTA and FQGNSA. V was pared by 4 bases and J by 4 bases, with 16 bases between. The CDR3 DNA sequence: TGTGCCAGCAGCTCTCCGGGACAAAGACTCTATGGCTACACCTTC. Protein: CASSSPGQRLYGYTF.

Points on this clone: The junction shows a germline mismatch at one end, possibly a read error. This sequence joins TRBV10-3 and TRBJ2-7; no firm D call. The CDR3 runs 18 residues. Germline loops: CDR1 ENHRY, CDR2 SYGVKD. The CDR3 DNA follows: TGTGCCACCAGTTTTAATCGACCACAAAAAGACGTCTCCTACGAGCAGTACTTC. Its translation is CATSFNRPQKDVSYEQYF.

This clone was seen once. This sequence joins TRBV5-8 and TRBJ1-5; TRBD1 might be the D (6 bases). This CDR3 is 17 amino acids long. The V end lost 0 bases, the J end lost 0 bases, and 13 bases lay between the germline ends. The V gene's germline CDR1 is SGHTS and CDR2 YDEGEE. The CDR3 sequence is CASSLGQGSHSNQPQHF. As DNA, the CDR3 is TGTGCCAGCAGCTTGGGTCAGGGGAGTCATAGCAATCAGCCCCAGCATTTT.

The chain carries TRBV7-2 and TRBJ2-5, with D hard to call. The CDR3 spans 15 residues. Germline loops: CDR1 SGHTA, CDR2 FQGNSA. V dropped 0 bases and J dropped 2 bases, with 10 bases sitting between them. The CDR3 region is CASSLARGRQETQYF. The CDR3 DNA is TGTGCCAGCAGCTTAGCGCGTGGCAGACAAGAGACCCAGTACTTC.

This clone came up a few times. This chain links TRBV13 with TRBJ2-3; a possible D gene is TRBD2 (6 bases). The germline CDR1 and CDR2 sequences are PRHDT and FYEKMQ (reference sequence). Trimming shortened V by 0 bases and J by 4 bases, and 11 bases separated the two germline ends. This CDR3 is built from 15 residues. Here the CDR3 reads CASSLGGGGSDTQYF. CDR3 coding DNA: TGTGCCAGCAGCTTAGGCGGTGGGGGGTCAGATACGCAGTATTTT.

Only one count was recorded for this clone. The J gene is TRBJ2-3, the V gene TRBV11-2; D gene uncertain. V was pared by 0 bases and J by 2 bases, with 9 bases between. The germline V gene encodes CDR1 SGHAT and CDR2 FQNNGV. CDR3 length: 15 amino acids. The CDR3 nucleotides are TGTGCCAGCAGCTTAGAACAGACCTTCACAGATACGCAGTATTTT. It translates to CASSLEQTFTDTQYF.

This clone occurred a few times. The CDR3 region is CASSTSWGGYEQYF. CDR3 in DNA: TGTGCCAGCAGTACTAGCTGGGGAGGCTACGAGCAGTACTTC. V usage is TRBV6-6 and J usage is TRBJ2-7, with D tentatively TRBD2 (6 bases). The length of the CDR3 is 14 residues. Trimming pared 5 bases from V and 3 bases from J, leaving 14 bases between. CDR1 and CDR2 from the germline V gene are MNHNY and SVGAGI (reference sequence).

The gene calls are TRBV10-3 and TRBJ1-4; TRBD1 matches 7 bases. The length of the CDR3 is 15 residues. From germline, CDR1 is ENHRY and CDR2 SYGVKD. The V segment lost 5 bases and the J segment 5 bases; nucleotides outside the gene matches: 8. The CDR3 region is CAISPEGAGNEKLFF. CDR3 DNA: TGTGCCATCAGTCCCGAGGGGGCAGGGAATGAAAAACTGTTTTTT.

The chain uses TRBV6-4 and TRBJ2-7, with unresolved D. Trimming shortened V by 0 bases and J by 3 bases, and 12 bases separated the two germline ends. Germline CDR1 is MRHNA and CDR2 is SNTAGT. The CDR3 spans 15 residues. CDR3 residues: CASSDSTSAFYEQYF. In nucleotides, the CDR3 is TGTGCCAGCAGTGACTCGACTTCGGCGTTCTACGAGCAGTACTTC.

The rearrangement links TRBV6-6 to TRBJ1-2; D not resolved. Germline V lookup: CDR1 MNHNY, CDR2 SVGAGI (reference sequence). The CDR3 contains 14 residues. V was clipped by 5 bases and J by 2 bases, with 12 bases between them. The CDR3 DNA follows: TGTGCCAGCAGTGTATTGGGAAGGAACTATGGCTACACCTTC. Amino acid sequence: CASSVLGRNYGYTF.

The chain has TRBV5-4 and TRBJ2-2; 8 bases are shared with TRBD1. CDR3 length equals 16 residues. The J segment lost 2 bases and the V segment lost 3 bases, leaving 6 bases of the junction unmatched. From germline, CDR1 is SGHNT and CDR2 YYREEE (reference sequence). The CDR3: CASSSGDRINTGELFF. CDR3 bases: TGTGCCAGCAGCTCAGGGGACAGGATCAACACCGGGGAGCTGTTTTTT.

This chain links TRBV28 with TRBJ1-1; a weak D match, TRBD1 (6 bases). Germline assignment: CDR1 MDHEN and CDR2 SYDVKM. The CDR3 totals 16 residues. V was clipped by 3 bases and J by 4 bases, with 18 bases between them. The CDR3 nucleotides read TGTGCCAGCAGTTTCTCGTCTCGGGGGGCTCTCACTGAAGCTTTCTTT. This gives the protein CASSFSSRGALTEAFF.

This chain joins TRBV19 and TRBJ1-2; 8 bases fit TRBD1. V lost 3 bases, J lost 1 base, and 4 bases stayed unmatched. Germline V gene data show CDR1 as LNHDA and CDR2 as SQIVND (reference sequence). The CDR3 contains 15 residues. CDR3 loop: CASSIGTGNNYGYTF. DNA of the CDR3: TGTGCCAGTAGTATCGGGACAGGAAATAACTATGGCTACACCTTC.

V gene TRBV18 combines with J gene TRBJ1-6, with TRBD1 matching over 8 bases. The germline V gene encodes CDR1 KGHSH and CDR2 LQKENI. V shed 6 bases, J shed 15 bases, and the junction held 10 bases outside the gene matches. The CDR3 runs to 13 residues. The CDR3, as DNA: TGTGCCAGCTCGCTGGACAGGGAAGCACTCCTCCACTTT. Translated, it gives CASSLDREALLHF.

Details on this clone: This sample also contains other DNA sequences that code for the same CDR3. The chain combines TRBV5-1 with TRBJ2-3; D ambiguous. This CDR3 is built from 13 residues. The V and J ends lost 0 bases and 2 bases respectively, with 4 bases between them. Germline CDR1 reads SGHRS; CDR2 reads YFSETQ. CDR3 DNA sequence: TGCGCCAGCAGCTTGGGGTCCACAGATACGCAGTATTTT. Its protein is CASSLGSTDTQYF.

The chain couples TRBV7-8 to TRBJ2-4, with D hard to call. CDR3 length: 15 amino acids. V was clipped by 1 base and J by 3 bases, with 10 bases between them. The germline CDR1 and CDR2 sequences are SGHVS and FQNEAQ. The CDR3 nucleotides read TGTGCCAGCAGCTTAGATGGATGGGACAAAAACATTCAGTACTTC. Residues: CASSLDGWDKNIQYF.

The chain is built from TRBV19 and TRBJ2-6; no definite D call. Per germline, CDR1 LNHDA and CDR2 SQIVND (reference sequence). The V and J ends lost 7 bases and 0 bases respectively, with 7 bases between them. This CDR3 has 14 amino acids. CDR3 sequence (DNA): TGTGCCAGTAACACATACTCTGGGGCCAACGTCCTGACTTTC. Translation: CASNTYSGANVLTF.

The chain uses TRBV6-6 and TRBJ1-1; no reliable D call. CDR1 and CDR2 from the germline V gene are MNHNY and SVGAGI (reference sequence). Trimming removed 1 base from V and 7 bases from J, with 10 bases in between. This CDR3 has 13 residues. CDR3 amino acids: CASSYYRGGEAFF. Here the CDR3 DNA reads TGTGCCAGCAGTTACTACCGTGGTGGTGAAGCTTTCTTT.

This chain connects TRBV4-3 to TRBJ2-3; D possibly uses TRBD1 or TRBD2 (5 bases each). The CDR3 is made up of 15 amino acids. V was clipped by 1 base and J by 0 bases, with 8 bases between them. The germline CDR1 and CDR2 sequences are LGHNA and YSLEER. CDR3 DNA: TGCGCCAGCAGCCAAGTTCGGGGCAGCACAGATACGCAGTATTTT. It translates to CASSQVRGSTDTQYF.

This clone was seen more than once but under ten times. The chain carries TRBV28 and TRBJ2-7, with D perhaps matching TRBD2 (6 bases). The CDR3 totals 15 residues. Trimming took off 1 base at V and 6 bases at J, with 16 bases between the two ends. Germline-derived CDR1 and CDR2 are MDHEN and SYDVKM. CDR3 nucleotides: TGTGCCAGCAGTTTATATGGAGGGACCGGTCCCGAGCAGTACTTC. Its protein is CASSLYGGTGPEQYF.

On this clone: The same CDR3 also results from other DNA sequences found in this sample. V usage is TRBV5-1 and J usage is TRBJ2-3; TRBD2 is a possible D gene (5 bases). Trimming shortened V by 2 bases and J by 3 bases, and 13 bases separated the two germline ends. Germline CDR1 and CDR2: SGHRS and YFSETQ. CDR3 length: 15 amino acids. Here the CDR3 reads CASSLGRPSTDTQYF. The CDR3, as DNA: TGCGCCAGCAGCTTAGGGAGACCCTCGACAGATACGCAGTATTTT.

Comments on this clone: Other DNA sequences in the same sample also yield this CDR3. The gene calls are TRBV6-5 and TRBJ2-6, with a tentative D call TRBD1 (6 bases). CDR1 is MNHEY, CDR2 SVGAGI, per germline. The CDR3 loop spans 16 amino acids. V dropped 2 bases and J dropped 0 bases, with 8 bases sitting between them. The CDR3 nucleotides read TGTGCCAGCAGTTACCCGACAGGCTCTGGGGCCAACGTCCTGACTTTC. It translates to CASSYPTGSGANVLTF.

The chain is built from TRBV18 and TRBJ1-1; the match to TRBD1 covers 7 bases. In germline, CDR1 is KGHSH, CDR2 LQKENI. Trimming took 3 bases from V and 2 from J; bases not matched to a gene: 6. This CDR3 comprises 15 residues. The DNA for the CDR3 is TGTGCCAGCTCACCTACGGGACAGATCAACACTGAAGCTTTCTTT. It translates to CASSPTGQINTEAFF.

V is TRBV7-9 and J is TRBJ1-1; D is perhaps TRBD1 (6 bases). Germline lookup yields CDR1 SEHNR and CDR2 FQNEAQ (reference sequence). Deletions cut 4 bases from V and 11 bases from J, with 14 bases between. CDR3 length: 12 amino acids. CDR3 DNA: TGTGCCAGCAGCTCTCAGGGGTGGGGCGCTTTCTTT. This translates into CASSSQGWGAFF.

The chain is built from TRBV7-2 and TRBJ1-1; D remains unclear. CDR1 and CDR2 (germline): SGHTA, FQGNSA. The ends were cut back, 4 bases at V and 6 bases at J, with 24 bases in the middle. This CDR3 has 17 amino acids. The CDR3 is CASSSGPKGLAFPEAFF. The CDR3 DNA reads as TGTGCCAGCAGCTCCGGCCCCAAGGGTCTGGCATTTCCTGAAGCTTTCTTT.

V and J are TRBV6-6 and TRBJ1-2, with D hard to call. Trimming left V 6 bases short and J 8 bases short, with 19 bases between. This CDR3 region has 14 residues. CDR1 is MNHNY and CDR2 is SVGAGI in the germline V gene (reference sequence). CDR3: CASRPPGQANGYTF. DNA of the CDR3: TGTGCCAGCAGACCACCCGGGCAAGCAAACGGCTACACCTTC.